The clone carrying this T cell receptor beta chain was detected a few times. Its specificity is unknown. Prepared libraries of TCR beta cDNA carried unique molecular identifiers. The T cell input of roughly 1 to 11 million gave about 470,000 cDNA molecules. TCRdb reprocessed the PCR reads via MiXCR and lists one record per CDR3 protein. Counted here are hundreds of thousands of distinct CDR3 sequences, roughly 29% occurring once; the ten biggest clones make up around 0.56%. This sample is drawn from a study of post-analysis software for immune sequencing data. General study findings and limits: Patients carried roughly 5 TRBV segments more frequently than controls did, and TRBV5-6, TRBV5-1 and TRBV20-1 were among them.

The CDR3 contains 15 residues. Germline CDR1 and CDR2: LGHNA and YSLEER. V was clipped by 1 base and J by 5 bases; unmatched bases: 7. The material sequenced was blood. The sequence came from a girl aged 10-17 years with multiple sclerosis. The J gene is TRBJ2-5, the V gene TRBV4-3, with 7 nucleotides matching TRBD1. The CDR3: CASSQVQGEGETQYF. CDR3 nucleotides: TGCGCCAGCAGCCAAGTCCAGGGGGAAGGGGAGACCCAGTACTTC.